This is a list of T cell receptor beta chains from one sample in a study of blood T cell repertoires in COVID-19. The protocol was immunoSEQ multiplex PCR, while the TCRdb copy is restricted to in-frame clones and leaves out a portion. The repertoire holds more than 200,000 clones, with around 89% as singletons. The source material was PBMCs or T cells enriched from blood (not recorded which). These receptors were obtained from a young woman who had recovered from COVID-19. Each CDR3 is given with its conserved first and last residue. The order of the fields is J gene, clone size, CDR3 length, D gene, V gene, CDR3 protein, CDR3 DNA. The D gene is left open where the match is weak. Some rows have no size entry. The others give once, few or many, or a class for an expanded clone.

j_call: TRBJ1-5; clone_size: .; cdr3_length: 16; d_call: TRBD1; v_call: TRBV3-1/TRBV3-2; cdr3_aa: CASSQAGTGGNQPQHF; cdr3_nt: TGTGCCAGCAGCCAGGCAGGGACAGGGGGCAATCAGCCCCAGCATTTT
j_call: TRBJ1-1; clone_size: .; cdr3_length: 16; d_call: TRBD1; v_call: TRBV4-2; cdr3_aa: CASSQDNRGSNTEAFF; cdr3_nt: TGTGCCAGCAGCCAAGACAACAGGGGATCGAACACTGAAGCTTTCTTT
j_call: TRBJ2-7; clone_size: .; cdr3_length: 15; d_call: .; v_call: TRBV29-1; cdr3_aa: CSVEDTVGVLYEQYF; cdr3_nt: TGCAGCGTTGAAGACACAGTGGGAGTACTCTACGAGCAGTACTTC
j_call: TRBJ1-1; clone_size: .; cdr3_length: 15; d_call: .; v_call: TRBV10-3; cdr3_aa: CAISESRDWGTGAFF; cdr3_nt: TGTGCCATCAGTGAGAGTCGGGATTGGGGAACAGGGGCTTTCTTT
j_call: TRBJ2-3; clone_size: .; cdr3_length: 13; d_call: .; v_call: TRBV7-3; cdr3_aa: CASSRESTDTQYF; cdr3_nt: TGTGCCAGCAGTCGGGAGAGCACAGATACGCAGTATTTT
j_call: TRBJ1-2; clone_size: .; cdr3_length: 15; d_call: .; v_call: TRBV3-1/TRBV3-2; cdr3_aa: CASSQDPDSYYGYTF; cdr3_nt: TGTGCCAGCAGCCAAGACCCCGACAGTTACTATGGCTACACCTTC
j_call: TRBJ2-7; clone_size: .; cdr3_length: 14; d_call: TRBD1; v_call: TRBV6-5; cdr3_aa: CASSSQGESYEQYF; cdr3_nt: TGTGCCAGCAGTTCACAGGGGGAATCCTACGAGCAGTACTTC
j_call: TRBJ1-5; clone_size: .; cdr3_length: 14; d_call: .; v_call: TRBV30; cdr3_aa: CAWSELGVLEPQHF; cdr3_nt: TGTGCCTGGAGTGAATTAGGGGTGCTAGAGCCCCAGCATTTT
j_call: TRBJ1-2; clone_size: .; cdr3_length: 13; d_call: TRBD1; v_call: TRBV24-1; cdr3_aa: CATSDRQGNGYTF; cdr3_nt: TGTGCCACCAGTGACCGACAGGGGAATGGCTACACCTTC
j_call: TRBJ2-3; clone_size: .; cdr3_length: 18; d_call: .; v_call: TRBV4-3; cdr3_aa: CASSQSQRFSRGTDTQYF; cdr3_nt: TGCGCCAGCAGCCAATCCCAACGCTTTTCGCGGGGCACAGATACGCAGTATTTT
j_call: TRBJ1-4; clone_size: .; cdr3_length: 16; d_call: TRBD1; v_call: TRBV7-3; cdr3_aa: CASSLTSDRVNEKLFF; cdr3_nt: TGTGCCAGCAGCTTAACGTCGGACAGGGTAAATGAAAAACTGTTTTTT
j_call: TRBJ1-1; clone_size: .; cdr3_length: 13; d_call: .; v_call: TRBV25-1; cdr3_aa: CASSEYGDTEAFF; cdr3_nt: TGTGCCAGCAGTGAATACGGGGACACTGAAGCTTTCTTT
j_call: TRBJ2-7; clone_size: .; cdr3_length: 15; d_call: TRBD1; v_call: TRBV5-1; cdr3_aa: CASSFGTGVRYEQYF; cdr3_nt: TGCGCCAGCAGCTTTGGGACAGGAGTACGCTACGAGCAGTACTTC
j_call: TRBJ2-7; clone_size: .; cdr3_length: 14; d_call: .; v_call: TRBV6-5; cdr3_aa: CASSATLNSYEQYF; cdr3_nt: TGTGCCAGCAGCGCTACTTTAAACTCCTACGAGCAGTACTTC
j_call: TRBJ1-6; clone_size: .; cdr3_length: 13; d_call: .; v_call: TRBV2; cdr3_aa: CASSADINSPLHF; cdr3_nt: TGTGCCAGCAGCGCAGATATTAATTCACCCCTCCACTTT
j_call: TRBJ1-1; clone_size: once; cdr3_length: 12; d_call: .; v_call: TRBV7-8; cdr3_aa: CASSLDSPRAFF; cdr3_nt: TGTGCCAGCAGCTTAGACTCCCCGCGGGCTTTCTTT
j_call: TRBJ1-4; clone_size: .; cdr3_length: 15; d_call: .; v_call: TRBV4-3; cdr3_aa: CASSQGTATNEKLFF; cdr3_nt: TGCGCCAGCAGCCAGGGGACTGCAACTAATGAAAAACTGTTTTTT
j_call: TRBJ2-7; clone_size: .; cdr3_length: 12; d_call: .; v_call: TRBV7-9; cdr3_aa: CASSPSGYEQYF; cdr3_nt: TGTGCCAGCAGCCCTTCGGGGTACGAGCAGTACTTC
j_call: TRBJ2-1; clone_size: .; cdr3_length: 16; d_call: TRBD2; v_call: TRBV27; cdr3_aa: CASSLFFLLAVHEQFF; cdr3_nt: TGTGCCAGCAGTTTATTCTTCCTTCTAGCGGTCCATGAGCAGTTCTTC
j_call: TRBJ2-1; clone_size: few; cdr3_length: 15; d_call: TRBD1; v_call: TRBV11-2; cdr3_aa: CASSPRGQLIGEQFF; cdr3_nt: TGTGCCAGCAGCCCCAGGGGACAGCTGATAGGGGAGCAGTTCTTC
j_call: TRBJ1-4; clone_size: few; cdr3_length: 14; d_call: .; v_call: TRBV9; cdr3_aa: CASSAANSNEKLFF; cdr3_nt: TGTGCCAGCAGCGCCGCAAATAGTAATGAAAAACTGTTTTTT
j_call: TRBJ2-2; clone_size: .; cdr3_length: 15; d_call: .; v_call: TRBV19; cdr3_aa: CASSIDPGNTGELFF; cdr3_nt: TGTGCCAGTAGTATAGATCCTGGCAACACCGGGGAGCTGTTTTTT
j_call: TRBJ2-7; clone_size: once; cdr3_length: 14; d_call: TRBD2; v_call: TRBV25-1; cdr3_aa: CASSEGAGGYEQYF; cdr3_nt: TGTGCCAGCAGTGAAGGGGCGGGAGGCTACGAGCAGTACTTC
j_call: TRBJ1-5; clone_size: .; cdr3_length: 15; d_call: .; v_call: TRBV6-5; cdr3_aa: CASSSPGDGNQPQHF; cdr3_nt: TGTGCCAGCAGTTCCCCAGGGGATGGTAACCAGCCCCAGCATTTT
j_call: TRBJ1-1; clone_size: once; cdr3_length: 14; d_call: .; v_call: TRBV4-1; cdr3_aa: CASSTRGSGTEAFF; cdr3_nt: TGCGCCAGCAGCACCCGCGGGTCGGGGACTGAAGCTTTCTTT
j_call: TRBJ2-5; clone_size: .; cdr3_length: 15; d_call: TRBD2; v_call: TRBV20-1; cdr3_aa: CSASPPGLLEETQYF; cdr3_nt: TGCAGTGCTAGTCCACCGGGACTACTTGAGGAGACCCAGTACTTC
j_call: TRBJ1-2; clone_size: .; cdr3_length: 15; d_call: TRBD1; v_call: TRBV5-4; cdr3_aa: CASSPRGQANYGYTF; cdr3_nt: TGTGCCAGCAGTCCGAGGGGACAGGCAAACTATGGCTACACCTTC
j_call: TRBJ1-3; clone_size: .; cdr3_length: 20; d_call: .; v_call: TRBV4-1; cdr3_aa: CASSQGGPRGRASSGNTIYF; cdr3_nt: TGCGCCAGCAGCCAAGGGGGGCCTCGGGGCAGGGCCAGCTCTGGAAACACCATATATTTT
j_call: TRBJ2-7; clone_size: .; cdr3_length: 16; d_call: .; v_call: TRBV4-3; cdr3_aa: CASSQAYPGSSYEQYF; cdr3_nt: TGCGCCAGCAGCCAAGCTTATCCGGGATCTTCCTACGAGCAGTACTTC
j_call: TRBJ1-1; clone_size: .; cdr3_length: 15; d_call: .; v_call: TRBV2; cdr3_aa: CASSTYTQGHTEAFF; cdr3_nt: TGTGCCAGCAGTACATACACTCAGGGACATACTGAAGCTTTCTTT
j_call: TRBJ2-3; clone_size: .; cdr3_length: 15; d_call: .; v_call: TRBV19; cdr3_aa: CASSTGGENTDTQYF; cdr3_nt: TGTGCCAGTAGTACAGGAGGGGAGAACACAGATACGCAGTATTTT
j_call: TRBJ1-4; clone_size: .; cdr3_length: 15; d_call: .; v_call: TRBV4-3; cdr3_aa: CASTFLWTREEKLFF; cdr3_nt: TGCGCCAGCACCTTCTTATGGACCCGGGAGGAAAAACTGTTTTTT
j_call: TRBJ2-1; clone_size: once; cdr3_length: 15; d_call: TRBD2; v_call: TRBV9; cdr3_aa: CASSVGTSGGNEQFF; cdr3_nt: TGTGCCAGCAGCGTCGGGACTAGCGGGGGGAATGAGCAGTTCTTC
j_call: TRBJ1-2; clone_size: .; cdr3_length: 17; d_call: TRBD1; v_call: TRBV27; cdr3_aa: CASSLLGTGRVDYGYTF; cdr3_nt: TGTGCCAGCAGTTTATTAGGGACAGGCCGGGTGGACTATGGCTACACCTTC
j_call: TRBJ1-2; clone_size: .; cdr3_length: 14; d_call: TRBD1; v_call: TRBV28; cdr3_aa: CASSSGQGTYGYTF; cdr3_nt: TGTGCCAGCAGTTCGGGACAGGGGACCTATGGCTACACCTTC
j_call: TRBJ2-1; clone_size: once; cdr3_length: 17; d_call: TRBD2; v_call: TRBV5-4; cdr3_aa: CASSLSELAGGYNEQFF; cdr3_nt: TGTGCCAGCAGCTTGAGTGAGCTAGCGGGAGGGTACAATGAGCAGTTCTTC
j_call: TRBJ2-7; clone_size: .; cdr3_length: 17; d_call: .; v_call: TRBV28; cdr3_aa: CASSPSEGSGYSYEQYF; cdr3_nt: TGTGCCAGCAGTCCCTCGGAGGGGAGCGGCTATTCCTACGAGCAGTACTTC
j_call: TRBJ1-2; clone_size: once; cdr3_length: 14; d_call: .; v_call: TRBV19; cdr3_aa: CASSPQEGNYGYTF; cdr3_nt: TGTGCCAGTAGCCCACAGGAGGGGAACTATGGCTACACCTTC
j_call: TRBJ2-1; clone_size: .; cdr3_length: 16; d_call: .; v_call: TRBV7-2; cdr3_aa: CASSLDLNRGYNEQFF; cdr3_nt: TGTGCCAGCAGCTTAGACCTAAACCGGGGTTACAATGAGCAGTTCTTC
j_call: TRBJ2-3; clone_size: .; cdr3_length: 16; d_call: TRBD2; v_call: TRBV11-3; cdr3_aa: CASSLVAGGGPDTQYF; cdr3_nt: TGTGCCAGCAGCTTAGTAGCGGGAGGGGGGCCAGATACGCAGTATTTT
j_call: TRBJ1-6; clone_size: .; cdr3_length: 13; d_call: .; v_call: TRBV27; cdr3_aa: CAGARDYNSPLHF; cdr3_nt: TGTGCCGGAGCCAGAGACTATAATTCACCCCTCCACTTT
j_call: TRBJ2-5; clone_size: .; cdr3_length: 15; d_call: .; v_call: TRBV7-3; cdr3_aa: CASSLRAGYEETQYF; cdr3_nt: TGTGCCAGCAGCTTACGGGCGGGGTATGAGGAGACCCAGTACTTC
j_call: TRBJ1-6; clone_size: .; cdr3_length: 15; d_call: TRBD1; v_call: TRBV27; cdr3_aa: CASSSWTGRNSPLHF; cdr3_nt: TGTGCCAGCAGTTCTTGGACAGGGCGTAATTCACCCCTCCACTTT
j_call: TRBJ1-3; clone_size: .; cdr3_length: 14; d_call: .; v_call: TRBV28; cdr3_aa: CASSLGGLENTIYF; cdr3_nt: TGTGCCAGCAGTTTGGGGGGACTGGAGAACACCATATATTTT
j_call: TRBJ1-2; clone_size: .; cdr3_length: 15; d_call: .; v_call: TRBV4-3; cdr3_aa: CASSQEGQGRDGYTF; cdr3_nt: TGCGCCAGCAGCCAAGAAGGGCAGGGTCGGGATGGCTACACCTTC
j_call: TRBJ1-4; clone_size: .; cdr3_length: 13; d_call: .; v_call: TRBV30; cdr3_aa: CAWSVGGAEKLFF; cdr3_nt: TGTGCCTGGAGTGTGGGGGGGGCTGAAAAACTGTTTTTT
j_call: TRBJ1-4; clone_size: .; cdr3_length: 15; d_call: .; v_call: TRBV30; cdr3_aa: CAWSQEPRTNEKLFF; cdr3_nt: TGTGCCTGGTCACAGGAGCCCAGGACTAATGAAAAACTGTTTTTT
j_call: TRBJ2-1; clone_size: .; cdr3_length: 16; d_call: TRBD2; v_call: TRBV4-3; cdr3_aa: CASSLRLAGEVDEQFF; cdr3_nt: TGCGCCAGCAGTCTAAGACTAGCGGGAGAGGTCGATGAGCAGTTCTTC
j_call: TRBJ1-2; clone_size: few; cdr3_length: 14; d_call: TRBD1; v_call: TRBV27; cdr3_aa: CASSLLGTGYGYTF; cdr3_nt: TGTGCCAGCAGTTTATTGGGGACAGGCTATGGCTACACCTTC
j_call: TRBJ1-5; clone_size: .; cdr3_length: 15; d_call: .; v_call: TRBV5-1; cdr3_aa: CASSFGGRSNQPQHF; cdr3_nt: TGCGCCAGCAGCTTCGGGGGACGGAGCAATCAGCCCCAGCATTTT
j_call: TRBJ2-5; clone_size: .; cdr3_length: 13; d_call: .; v_call: TRBV7-8; cdr3_aa: CASSLTGSETQYF; cdr3_nt: TGTGCCAGCAGCTTAACGGGTTCAGAGACCCAGTACTTC